This T cell receptor beta chain was captured in a study of CD8+CD57+ T cells in acquired aplastic anemia. Study context: Isolated CD4+ and CD8+ cells, once sorted, yielded DNA averaging 3.2 ug.

Profiles of TCR beta VDJ and CDR3 were generated from a genomic DNA template. TCRdb reanalysed the reads using MiXCR and keeps one entry per CDR3 protein. The data contain about 160,000 distinct CDR3 sequences, 71% of them singletons. Germline loops: CDR1 MRHNA, CDR2 SNTAGT. The CDR3 length is 14 residues. Germline trimming cut 0 bases from V and 8 bases from J; bases unmatched to any gene: 6. For sequencing, patients were chosen who had shown expansion of CD8+CD57+ cells by flow cytometry. Patients were untreated when blood was sampled. The rearrangement links TRBV6-4 to TRBJ1-2, with 7 bases that match TRBD1. The TCR originated in a human donor with aplastic anemia. Sequenced sample: sorted CD4+, CD8+, or CD8+CD57+ T cells (not recorded which) from PBMCs. CDR3 nucleotide sequence: TGTGCCAGCAGTGACTCCGAGGGGGCAGGAGGCTACACCTTC. Translation gives CASSDSEGAGGYTF.